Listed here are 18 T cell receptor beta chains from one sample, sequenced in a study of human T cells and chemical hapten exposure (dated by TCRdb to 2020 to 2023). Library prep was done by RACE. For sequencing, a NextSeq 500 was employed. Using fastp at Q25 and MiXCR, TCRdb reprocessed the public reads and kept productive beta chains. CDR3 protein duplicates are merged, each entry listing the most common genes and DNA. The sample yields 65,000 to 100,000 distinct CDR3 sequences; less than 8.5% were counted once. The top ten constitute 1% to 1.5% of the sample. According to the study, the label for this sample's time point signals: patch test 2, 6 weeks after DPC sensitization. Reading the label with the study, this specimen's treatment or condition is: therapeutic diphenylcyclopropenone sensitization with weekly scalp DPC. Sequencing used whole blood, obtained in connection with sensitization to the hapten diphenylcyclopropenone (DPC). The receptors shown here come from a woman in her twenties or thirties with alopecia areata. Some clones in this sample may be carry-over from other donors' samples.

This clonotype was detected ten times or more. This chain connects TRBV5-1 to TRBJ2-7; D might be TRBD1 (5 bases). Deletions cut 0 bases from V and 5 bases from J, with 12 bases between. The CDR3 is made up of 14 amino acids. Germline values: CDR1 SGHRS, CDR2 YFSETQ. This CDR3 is CASSLESGIHEQYF. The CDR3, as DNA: TGCGCCAGCAGCTTGGAGTCAGGGATCCACGAGCAGTACTTC.

CDR3 amino acids: CASGQYQQGEKGYTF. CDR3 sequence (DNA): TGTGCCAGCGGTCAATACCAACAGGGCGAGAAAGGCTACACCTTC. This chain joins TRBV4-2 and TRBJ1-2; tentatively, D is TRBD1 (6 bases). The CDR3 loop spans 15 amino acids. CDR1 is LGHNA, CDR2 YNFKEQ, per germline. V lost 8 bases, J lost 8 bases, and 24 bases lay in between.

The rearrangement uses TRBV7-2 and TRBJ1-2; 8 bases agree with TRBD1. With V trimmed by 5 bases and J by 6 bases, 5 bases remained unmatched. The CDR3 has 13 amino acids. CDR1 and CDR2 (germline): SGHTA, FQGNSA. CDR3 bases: TGTGCCAGCAGCCCGAGGACAGGGAATGGCTACACCTTC. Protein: CASSPRTGNGYTF.

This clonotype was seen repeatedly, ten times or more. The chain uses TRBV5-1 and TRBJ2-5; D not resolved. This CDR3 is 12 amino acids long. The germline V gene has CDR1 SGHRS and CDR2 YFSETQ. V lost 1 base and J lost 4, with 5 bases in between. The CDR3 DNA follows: TGCGCCAGCAGCTTGTATCGAGAGACCCAGTACTTC. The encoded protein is CASSLYRETQYF. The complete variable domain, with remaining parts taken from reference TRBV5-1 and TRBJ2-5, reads KAGVTQTPRYLIKTRGQQVTLSCSPISGHRSVSWYQQTPGQGLQFLFEYFSETQRNKGNFPGRFSGRQFSNSRSEMNVSTLELGDSALYLCASSLYRETQYFGPGTRLLVL.

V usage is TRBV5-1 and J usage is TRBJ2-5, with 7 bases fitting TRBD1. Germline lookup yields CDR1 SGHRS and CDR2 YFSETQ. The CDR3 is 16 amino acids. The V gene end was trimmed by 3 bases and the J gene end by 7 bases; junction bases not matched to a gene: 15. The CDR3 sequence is CASSSPPGQKFGTQYF. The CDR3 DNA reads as TGCGCCAGCAGCTCACCCCCGGGACAGAAATTCGGGACCCAGTACTTC.

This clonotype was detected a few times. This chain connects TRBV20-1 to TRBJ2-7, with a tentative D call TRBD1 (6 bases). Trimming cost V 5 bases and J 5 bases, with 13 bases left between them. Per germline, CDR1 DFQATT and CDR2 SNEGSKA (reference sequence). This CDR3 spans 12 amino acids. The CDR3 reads CSASQGTHEQYF. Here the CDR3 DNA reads TGCAGTGCTTCCCAGGGGACCCACGAGCAGTACTTC.

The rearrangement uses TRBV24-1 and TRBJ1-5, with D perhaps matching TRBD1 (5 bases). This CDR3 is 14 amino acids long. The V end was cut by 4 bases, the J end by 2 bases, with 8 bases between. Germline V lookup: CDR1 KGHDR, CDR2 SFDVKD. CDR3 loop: CATSEGRGNQPQHF. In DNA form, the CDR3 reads TGTGCCACCAGTGAAGGCAGGGGCAATCAGCCCCAGCATTTT.

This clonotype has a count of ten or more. The CDR3 region is CASRGTPGQGRTEAFF. The CDR3, as DNA: TGTGCCAGCAGGGGAACCCCGGGACAGGGGAGGACTGAAGCTTTCTTT. The chain has TRBV25-1 and TRBJ1-1; 10 bases match TRBD1. The V segment lost 6 bases and the J segment 5 bases; nucleotides outside the gene matches: 12. This CDR3 has 16 residues. CDR1 is MGHDK and CDR2 is SYGVNS in the germline V gene.

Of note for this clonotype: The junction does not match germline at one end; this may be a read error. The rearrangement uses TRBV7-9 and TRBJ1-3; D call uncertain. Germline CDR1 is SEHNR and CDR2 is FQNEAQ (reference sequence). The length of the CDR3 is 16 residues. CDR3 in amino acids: CVSSLGQDFSGNTIYF. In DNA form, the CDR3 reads TGTGTCAGCAGCTTAGGCCAGGACTTCTCTGGAAACACCATATATTTT.

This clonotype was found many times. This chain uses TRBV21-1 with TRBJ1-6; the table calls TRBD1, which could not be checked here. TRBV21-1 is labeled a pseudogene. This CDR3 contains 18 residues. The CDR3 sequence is CASSPQDRRPNYNSPLHF. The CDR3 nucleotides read TGTGCCAGCAGCCCCCAAGACAGGAGACCCAACTATAATTCACCCCTCCACTTT.

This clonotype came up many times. The CDR3 DNA follows: TGCAGCGGAGGGGGCTGGGGAAACATTCAGTACTTC. As protein: CSGGGWGNIQYF. The genes are TRBV29-1 and TRBJ2-4; 7 bases align to TRBD1. The J segment lost 6 bases and the V segment lost 7 bases, leaving 6 bases of the junction unmatched. The CDR3 is 12 residues long. Looked up from germline, CDR1 is SQVTM and CDR2 is ANQGSEA.

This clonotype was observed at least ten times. CDR3 in amino acids: CASSLGGGGEAFF. CDR3 coding DNA: TGTGCCAGCAGTTTAGGAGGGGGAGGTGAAGCTTTCTTT. The rearrangement uses TRBV12-3 or TRBV12-4 and TRBJ1-1; tentative D call: TRBD1 (6 bases). The CDR3 has 13 residues. The V end lost 1 base, the J end lost 7 bases, and 10 bases lay between the germline ends.

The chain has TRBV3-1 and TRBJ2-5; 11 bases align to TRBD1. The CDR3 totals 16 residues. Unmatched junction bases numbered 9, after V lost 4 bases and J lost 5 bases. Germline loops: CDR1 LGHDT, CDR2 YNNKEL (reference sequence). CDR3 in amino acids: CASSPPTGTGGETQYF. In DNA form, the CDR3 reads TGTGCCAGCAGCCCGCCGACCGGGACAGGGGGGGAGACCCAGTACTTC.

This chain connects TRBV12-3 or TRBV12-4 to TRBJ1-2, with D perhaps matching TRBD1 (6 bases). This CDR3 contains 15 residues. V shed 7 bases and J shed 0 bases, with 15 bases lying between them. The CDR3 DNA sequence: TGTGCCAGCACGCGGGGGCGGGGAGCTAACTATGGCTACACCTTC. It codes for CASTRGRGANYGYTF.

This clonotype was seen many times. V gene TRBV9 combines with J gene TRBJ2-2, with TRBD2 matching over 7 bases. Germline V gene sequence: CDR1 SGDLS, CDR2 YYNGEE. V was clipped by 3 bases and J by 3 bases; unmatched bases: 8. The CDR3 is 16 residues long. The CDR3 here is CASSALAGEYTGELFF. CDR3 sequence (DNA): TGTGCCAGCAGCGCTCTGGCGGGGGAGTACACCGGGGAGCTGTTTTTT.

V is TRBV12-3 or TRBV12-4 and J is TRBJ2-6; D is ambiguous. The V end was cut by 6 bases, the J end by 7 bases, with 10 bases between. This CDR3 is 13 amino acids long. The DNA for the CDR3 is TGTGCCAGCAGGTCACTGGGTGCCAACGTCCTGACTTTC. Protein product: CASRSLGANVLTF.

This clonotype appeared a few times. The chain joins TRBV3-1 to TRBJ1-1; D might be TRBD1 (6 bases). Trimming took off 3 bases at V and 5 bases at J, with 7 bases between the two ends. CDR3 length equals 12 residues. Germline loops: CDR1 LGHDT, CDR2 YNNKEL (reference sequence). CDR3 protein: CASSHTGTEAFF. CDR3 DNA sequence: TGTGCCAGCAGCCATACAGGGACTGAAGCTTTCTTT.

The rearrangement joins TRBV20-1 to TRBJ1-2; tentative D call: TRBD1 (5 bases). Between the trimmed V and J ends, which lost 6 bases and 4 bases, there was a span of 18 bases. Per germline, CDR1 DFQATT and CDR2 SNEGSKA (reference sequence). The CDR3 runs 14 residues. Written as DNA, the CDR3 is TGCAGTGCGCCCCGACAGCGCGGTGGCTATGGCTACACCTTC. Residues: CSAPRQRGGYGYTF.